The table lists the clone carrying this TCR beta chain with a few counts. The antigen remains undetermined. TCR beta CDR3 region amplification was performed from RNA transcripts. During a first-round RT-PCR of the TCR CDR3, the HTBI primer set was used. Each CDR3 protein is one row after TCRdb ran MiXCR on the multiplex PCR reads. The sample has approximately 600,000 distinct CDR3 sequences, under 25% seen once. Isolation of PBMCs was performed on 8.5 to 10 ml fresh peripheral blood. The ends lost 2 bases at V and 6 bases at J; junction bases unmatched: 11. Germline V gives CDR1 GTSNPN, CDR2 SVGIG (reference sequence). The CDR3 consists of 17 residues. The entry originates in a study of T cells in Graves' hyperthyroidism and ophthalmopathy. Study-wide results and limits: Ophthalmopathy and stable hyperthyroidism were separated by a 13 V-J model. Blood also contained most expanded thyroid clonotypes above 0.001.

The TCR was taken from a man aged 30 to 39 with Graves' ophthalmopathy. Sequencing input: blood. This sequence joins TRBV30 and TRBJ2-1, with 12 nucleotides matching TRBD2. CDR3 sequence reads: CAWSFSSGRGVRNEQFF. The CDR3, as DNA: TGTGCCTGGAGTTTCTCTAGCGGGAGGGGGGTTCGCAATGAGCAGTTCTTC.